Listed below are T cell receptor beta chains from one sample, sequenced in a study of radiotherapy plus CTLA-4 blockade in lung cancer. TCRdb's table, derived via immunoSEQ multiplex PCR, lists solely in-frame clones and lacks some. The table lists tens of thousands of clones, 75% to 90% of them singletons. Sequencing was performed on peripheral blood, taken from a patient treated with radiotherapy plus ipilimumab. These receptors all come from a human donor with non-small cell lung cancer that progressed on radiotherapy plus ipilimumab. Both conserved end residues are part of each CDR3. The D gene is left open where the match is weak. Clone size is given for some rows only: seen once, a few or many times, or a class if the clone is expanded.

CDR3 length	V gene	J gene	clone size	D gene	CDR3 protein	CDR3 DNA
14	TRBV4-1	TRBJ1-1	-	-	CASSQEGDNTEAFF	TGCGCCAGCAGCCAAGAAGGAGATAACACTGAAGCTTTCTTT
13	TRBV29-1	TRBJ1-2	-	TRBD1	CSADRGSSYGYTF	TGCAGCGCGGACAGGGGGTCTAGCTATGGCTACACCTTC
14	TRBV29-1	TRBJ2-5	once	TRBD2	CSVGGTSGGVTQYF	TGCAGCGTTGGAGGGACTAGCGGGGGTGTAACGCAGTACTTC
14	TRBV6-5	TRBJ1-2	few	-	CASSQGRDRSGYTF	TGTGCCAGCAGTCAAGGCAGGGATCGGAGTGGCTACACCTTC
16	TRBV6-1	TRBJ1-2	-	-	CASSEPQMTANYGYTF	TGTGCCAGCAGTGAACCCCAGATGACAGCTAACTATGGCTACACCTTC
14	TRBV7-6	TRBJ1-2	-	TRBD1	CASSSGTGVFGYTF	TGTGCCAGCAGCTCCGGGACAGGGGTGTTTGGCTACACCTTC
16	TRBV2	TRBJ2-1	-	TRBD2	CASSEYRAGGRNEQFF	TGTGCCAGCAGTGAATATAGAGCGGGGGGGCGGAATGAGCAGTTCTTC
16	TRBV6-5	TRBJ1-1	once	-	CASSYGRFTPNTEAFF	TGTGCCAGCAGTTACGGCAGGTTTACCCCGAACACTGAAGCTTTCTTT
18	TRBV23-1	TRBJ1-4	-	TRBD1	CASSQGGEGGAGYEKLFF	TGCGCCAGCAGTCAAGGTGGGGAAGGGGGCGCGGGGTATGAAAAACTGTTTTTT
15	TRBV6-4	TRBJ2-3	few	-	CASSATGGGTDTQYF	TGTGCCAGCAGTGCCACTGGAGGTGGCACAGATACGCAGTATTTT
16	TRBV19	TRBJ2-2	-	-	CASSIGSVVGTGELFF	TGTGCCAGTAGTATAGGATCTGTCGTCGGGACCGGGGAGCTGTTTTTT
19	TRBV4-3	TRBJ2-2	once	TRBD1	CASSQEPPRTGGFTGELFF	TGCGCCAGCAGCCAAGAACCCCCCCGGACAGGGGGATTCACCGGGGAGCTGTTTTTT
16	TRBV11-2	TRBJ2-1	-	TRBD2	CASSSGLAGGVDEQFF	TGTGCCAGCAGCTCGGGGCTAGCGGGGGGGGTTGATGAGCAGTTCTTC
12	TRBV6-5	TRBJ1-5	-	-	CASNTGNQPQHF	TGTGCCAGCAATACAGGCAATCAGCCCCAGCATTTT
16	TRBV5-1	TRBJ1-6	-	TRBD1	CASRMDPGTGRSPLHF	TGCGCCAGCAGAATGGACCCCGGGACAGGAAGGTCACCCCTCCACTTT
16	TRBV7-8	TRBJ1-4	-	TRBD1	CASSLVGYRGNEKLFF	TGTGCCAGCAGCTTAGTAGGCTACAGGGGAAATGAAAAACTGTTTTTT
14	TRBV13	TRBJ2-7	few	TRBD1	CASSPWTGGYEQYF	TGTGCCAGCAGCCCTTGGACAGGGGGTTACGAGCAGTACTTC
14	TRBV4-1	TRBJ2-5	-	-	CASSQPGGRETQYF	TGCGCCAGCAGCCAACCGGGGGGCCGAGAGACCCAGTACTTC
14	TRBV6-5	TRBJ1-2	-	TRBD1	CASRAGGANYGYTF	TGTGCCAGCAGGGCAGGGGGCGCAAACTATGGCTACACCTTC
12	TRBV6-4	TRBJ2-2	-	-	CASSDFRGELFF	TGTGCCAGCAGTGACTTCAGGGGGGAGCTGTTTTTT
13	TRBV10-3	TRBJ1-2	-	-	CAISERQVEGYTF	TGTGCCATCAGTGAACGACAGGTGGAGGGCTACACCTTC
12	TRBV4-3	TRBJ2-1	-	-	CASSASRNEQFF	TGCGCCAGCAGCGCGTCGCGGAATGAGCAGTTCTTC
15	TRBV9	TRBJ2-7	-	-	CASSVDFRQGYEQYF	TGTGCCAGCAGCGTAGATTTCAGGCAGGGTTACGAGCAGTACTTC
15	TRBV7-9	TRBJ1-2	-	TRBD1	CASSLPGQGLYGYTF	TGTGCCAGCAGCTTACCGGGACAGGGATTGTATGGCTACACCTTC
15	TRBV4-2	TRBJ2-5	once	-	CASALRRGMIETQYF	TGTGCCAGCGCCCTTCGACGGGGTATGATTGAGACCCAGTACTTC
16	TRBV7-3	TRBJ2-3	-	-	CASSLHGGQIADTQYF	TGTGCCAGCAGCTTACACGGGGGGCAGATCGCAGATACGCAGTATTTT
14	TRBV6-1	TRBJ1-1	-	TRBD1	CASSPRTGNTEAFF	TGTGCCAGCAGTCCAAGGACAGGGAACACTGAAGCTTTCTTT
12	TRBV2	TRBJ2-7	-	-	CASRGNSYEQYF	TGTGCCAGCAGGGGCAACTCCTACGAGCAGTACTTC
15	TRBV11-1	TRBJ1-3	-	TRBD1	CASSLDRVSGNTIYF	TGTGCCAGCAGCTTGGACAGGGTCTCTGGAAACACCATATATTTT
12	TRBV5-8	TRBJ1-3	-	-	CASSSTGNTIYF	TGTGCCAGCAGCTCCACTGGAAACACCATATATTTT
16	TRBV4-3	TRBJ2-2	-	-	CASSQRGGADTGELFF	TGCGCCAGCAGCCAGAGGGGGGGCGCGGACACCGGGGAGCTGTTTTTT
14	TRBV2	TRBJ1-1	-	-	CASMIQGRNTEAFF	TGTGCCAGCATGATTCAGGGTAGGAACACTGAAGCTTTCTTT
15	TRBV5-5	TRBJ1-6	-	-	CASSYTGQNNSPLHF	TGTGCCAGCAGCTATACGGGACAAAATAATTCACCCCTCCACTTT
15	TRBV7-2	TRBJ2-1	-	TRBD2	CASRLAGGPYNEQFF	TGTGCCAGCAGGTTAGCGGGGGGACCTTACAATGAGCAGTTCTTC
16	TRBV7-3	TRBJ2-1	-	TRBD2	CASSLLAGGTYNEQFF	TGTGCCAGCAGCCTGCTAGCGGGGGGTACGTACAATGAGCAGTTCTTC
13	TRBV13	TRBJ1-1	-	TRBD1	CASSPGDRAEAFF	TGTGCCAGCAGCCCGGGGGACAGGGCTGAAGCTTTCTTT
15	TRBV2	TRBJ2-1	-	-	CASREGGHPAHEQFF	TGTGCCAGCAGAGAGGGGGGGCATCCTGCTCATGAGCAGTTCTTC
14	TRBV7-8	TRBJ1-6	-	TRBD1	CASSSDRLGSPLHF	TGTGCCAGCAGCTCGGACAGGCTGGGTTCACCCCTCCACTTT
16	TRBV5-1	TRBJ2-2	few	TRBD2	CASSSGTSGGAGELFF	TGCGCCAGCAGCTCCGGGACTAGCGGGGGGGCCGGGGAGCTGTTTTTT
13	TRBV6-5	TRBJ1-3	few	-	CASSYRGGNTIYF	TGTGCCAGCAGTTACAGGGGTGGAAACACCATATATTTT
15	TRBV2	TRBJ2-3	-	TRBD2	CASTWIAGSTDTQYF	TGTGCCAGCACCTGGATAGCGGGAAGCACAGATACGCAGTATTTT
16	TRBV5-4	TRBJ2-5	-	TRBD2	CASSLGATSGEETQYF	TGTGCCAGCAGCTTGGGTGCGACTAGCGGGGAAGAGACCCAGTACTTC
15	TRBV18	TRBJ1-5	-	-	CASSPAGGFGQPQHF	TGTGCCAGCTCGCCAGCTGGAGGATTCGGACAGCCCCAGCATTTT
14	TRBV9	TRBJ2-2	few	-	CASSVVGYTGELFF	TGTGCCAGCAGCGTAGTGGGCTACACCGGGGAGCTGTTTTTT
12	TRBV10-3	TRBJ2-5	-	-	CAISEPRETQYF	TGTGCCATCAGTGAGCCACGGGAGACCCAGTACTTC
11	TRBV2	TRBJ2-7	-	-	CASRVQTTQYF	TGTGCCAGCAGAGTTCAGACGACTCAGTACTTC